This entry features one T cell receptor beta chain sequence. Its antigen is still unknown. Base qualities are not recorded, but no much larger clone differs from it by a single base. This record comes from a study of blood T cell repertoires in COVID-19 (TCRdb year 2020). In the study overall: The collaborator samples originated in the United States, Italy and Spain and spanned the acute and convalescent phases of COVID-19. The prospective study material was composed of cDNA or gDNA derived from T cells, B-cell-depleted T cells, or PBMCs. Deeply sampled blood TCRbeta repertoires from subjects exposed to, actively infected with, or recovered from COVID-19 were included in the dataset. The repertoires were made available in a free public database intended to serve as a resource for research on the immune response to SARS-CoV-2. The samples were drawn from two sources: the first 160 participants of the ongoing ImmuneRACE study, and about 1,300 subjects contributed by 6 global collaborators. Sample metadata almost always included a de-identified subject ID, COVID-19 status, age in years and sex. Where available, HLA class I and class II types were taken from metadata supplied by the sample provider and were not determined by assay-based typing.

The junction carries 10 bases between V and J, which are trimmed by 0 bases and 5 bases respectively. CDR1 and CDR2, per the germline V gene, are MNHEY and SVGEGT. Reading from cysteine to phenylalanine, the CDR3 counts 14 amino acids. Of all the DNA, just the CDR3 is kept, 42 bases in frame from base 1. Participants in the prospective study were enrolled through a virtual design, were aged roughly 18 to 100 years, and lived in 24 United States geographic areas. In the prospective study, cohorts were assigned on the basis of participant-reported clinical history obtained from a screening survey and a study questionnaire. Recovered participants in ImmuneRACE Cohort 3 were defined by two consecutive negative NP/OP PCR tests, clearance by a healthcare professional, or resolution of symptoms. Mobile phlebotomists in the prospective study collected whole blood, serum and a nasopharyngeal or oropharyngeal swab from every participant. Participants in the prospective study had the option to provide additional blood draws and questionnaires over a roughly 2-month period. Before DNA extraction, blood samples from the prospective study were shipped at room temperature or frozen.

What the research found in general, with its limitations: How much clinical and demographic metadata was included differed by source and by participant, and the metadata was provided uncurated.

The immunoSEQ Assay, a bias-controlled multiplex PCR, was used to amplify TCRbeta CDR3 regions from genomic DNA. Per the authors' processing: The number of nucleated cells in each sample was estimated from the amplification of reference gene primers within the assay. Sequence reads were collapsed and filtered to measure the absolute abundance of every unique TCRbeta CDR3 rearrangement. For each sample, productive Simpson clonality was calculated as the square root of Simpson's diversity index over productive rearrangements. TCRdb mirrors the immuneACCESS table, restricted to in-frame sequences. Some clones are absent from its copies; in checked studies, under half trace to an unresolved V gene, and the reason for the others is unknown. V, J and clone size are taken as reported in that table, and D and trimming were inferred from the DNA itself. This sample gives approximately 220,000 clones in total; approximately 90% of them show up just once. Roughly 2.7% of the sample rests with the top ten.

The receptor was derived from a woman in her 30s who had recovered from COVID-19. The sequenced sample was PBMCs or T cells enriched from blood (not recorded which). The rearrangement combines TRBV6-2 or TRBV6-3 with TRBJ1-2; no confident D gene assignment can be made. The encoded CDR3 is CASSYSGERYGYTF. The base sequence is TGTGCCAGCAGTTACTCGGGAGAGAGATATGGCTACACCTTC.